Listed below are T cell receptor beta chains from one sample, sequenced in a study of identical twins. TCRdb reprocessed the 5' RACE reads via MiXCR and lists one record per CDR3 protein. The sample includes some 1,700,000 distinct CDR3 sequences, about 31% of them seen just once. Sequencing was done on a sample of cord blood. The receptors here all came from a newborn girl in good health. Both conserved end residues are part of each CDR3. The D gene is left open where the match is weak. Size is omitted from some rows. Given values are once, few, many or a class for expanded clones.

>15|.|TRBJ1-3|TRBV20-1|.
TGCAGTGCTAGAGTGGGGGGCGCCGCTGGAAACACCATGTATTTT
CSARVGGAAGNTMYF
>14|.|TRBJ1-2|TRBV20-1|TRBD1
TGCAGTGCTAGAGATCCAGGGGGCGGGTATGGCTACACCTTC
CSARDPGGGYGYTF
>13|.|TRBJ1-2|TRBV20-1|TRBD1
TGCAGTGCGGAAGATTCAGAAGACAGGGATAACACCTTC
CSAEDSEDRDNTF
>13|few|TRBJ1-2|TRBV10-3|.
TGTGCCATCCCCGGACAGACTAACTATGGCTACACCTTC
CAIPGQTNYGYTF
>12|.|TRBJ2-7|TRBV20-1|TRBD2
TGCAGTGCGGGGACTAGCGCCGACGAGCAGTACTTC
CSAGTSADEQYF
>13|.|TRBJ2-7|TRBV2|.
TGTGCCAGCCTACGTTTCCCTCCTTACGAGCAGTACTTC
CASLRFPPYEQYF
>16|.|TRBJ2-7|TRBV6-5|.
TGTGCCAGCAGTTTCACACGACAGTACTCTGGCAACGAGCAGTACTTC
CASSFTRQYSGNEQYF
>16|.|TRBJ2-1|TRBV7-8|.
TGTGCCAGCAGCTTATGGGTCCCCCTAGAGGACAATGAGCAGTTCTTC
CASSLWVPLEDNEQFF
>12|few|TRBJ2-1|TRBV29-1|.
TGCAGCCACGGGACTTCTTACAATGAGCAGTTCTTC
CSHGTSYNEQFF
>15|few|TRBJ2-1|TRBV20-1|TRBD2
TGCAGTGCTAGTGACGCGGCTAGCGGGAACGGTGAGCAGTTCTTC
CSASDAASGNGEQFF
>14|.|TRBJ2-7|TRBV13|.
TGTGCCAGCAGCCCCCGACCCCACTCCTACGAGCAGTACTTC
CASSPRPHSYEQYF
>17|.|TRBJ2-1|TRBV20-1|TRBD2
TGCAGTGCTAGAGATGTGACTAGCGGGGGTACCTACAATGAGCAGTTCTTC
CSARDVTSGGTYNEQFF